The 19 T cell receptor beta chains listed next were all sequenced from one sample in a study of blood T cells in healthy people across ages. The use of a sample-barcoded 5' primer and a J-beta primer mix characterized a second PCR of 7 to 11 cycles. TCRdb redid the calling of the 5' RACE reads with MiXCR, one entry per CDR3 protein. Here the sample spans more than 900,000 distinct CDR3 sequences, just under 30% being singletons. Another study also made use of these data, one on T cells of mothers and their children.

Specimen: blood. All receptors derive from a woman aged 40 to 55 in good health.

There are a few counts of this clonotype. The chain joins TRBV12-3 or TRBV12-4 to TRBJ2-3; 9 bases match TRBD1. The ends lost 5 bases at V and 0 bases at J; junction bases unmatched: 12. The CDR3 totals 18 residues. The CDR3 loop reads CASSTQGAPGFSTDTQYF. CDR3 DNA: TGTGCCAGCAGTACACAGGGGGCGCCCGGGTTTAGCACAGATACGCAGTATTTT.

On this clonotype itself: A clone one base away is much larger, so this may be a read error. J is TRBJ2-7 and V is TRBV12-3 or TRBV12-4; D is perhaps TRBD1 or TRBD2 (5 bases each). This CDR3 has 14 residues. The CDR3 bases are TGTACCAGCAGTGGACTGCCCAGGGCCTACGAGCAGTACTTC. It is translated as CTSSGLPRAYEQYF.

Worth noting for this clonotype: One end of the junction varies from germline; a read error may be responsible. CDR3 bases: TGTGCCAGCGGCCAGGGCACCTCCTACGAGCAGTACTTC. Translating gives CASGQGTSYEQYF. The rearrangement joins TRBV3-1 to TRBJ2-7; perhaps TRBD1 as D (5 bases). The germline V gene encodes CDR1 LGHDT and CDR2 YNNKEL (reference sequence). There are 13 residues in the CDR3.

Concerning this clonotype: This may be a read error: a much more frequent sequence differs by one nucleotide. The DNA for the CDR3 is TGTGCCAGCTCACCGGGCACAACCTCCTACCATGAGCAGTTCTTC. It is translated as CASSPGTTSYHEQFF. The V call is TRBV18, the J call TRBJ2-1, with D uncertain. Germline V gene data show CDR1 as KGHSH and CDR2 as LQKENI. CDR3 length equals 15 residues.

There are many counts of this clonotype. The CDR3, as DNA: TGTGCCAGCAGCTTAACCGGGGAGGATCAGCCCCAGCATTTT. Protein: CASSLTGEDQPQHF. V gene TRBV7-9 combines with J gene TRBJ1-5; D is unresolved. Trimming took 2 bases from V and 5 from J, leaving 10 bases between them. This CDR3 comprises 14 residues. Germline CDR1 is SEHNR and CDR2 is FQNEAQ (reference sequence).

This clonotype was observed at least ten times. The chain couples TRBV12-3 or TRBV12-4 to TRBJ2-3; D remains unclear. This CDR3 contains 13 residues. V was shortened by 3 bases and J by 1 base, with 5 bases between the two germline ends. This CDR3 reads CASSFHGTDTQYF. CDR3 nucleotide sequence: TGTGCCAGCAGTTTTCACGGCACAGATACGCAGTATTTT.

Note on this clonotype: This may stem from a read error, because a much larger clone lies one nucleotide away. The chain employs TRBV12-3 or TRBV12-4 and TRBJ2-7, with D unresolved. The CDR3 is made up of 11 amino acids. The CDR3 coding sequence is TGTGCCAACAGTTTTTTTAACGAGCAGTACTTC. It is translated as CANSFFNEQYF.

This clonotype was counted a few times. The chain combines TRBV6-5 with TRBJ1-1, with a possible D match to TRBD1 (5 bases). V was clipped by 6 bases and J by 0 bases, with 8 bases between them. The CDR3 covers 13 residues. Germline loops: CDR1 MNHEY, CDR2 SVGAGI. The CDR3 DNA reads as TGTGCCAGCAGGACAGTAATGAACACTGAAGCTTTCTTT. It codes for CASRTVMNTEAFF.

V is TRBV5-1 and J is TRBJ2-7, with D possibly TRBD1 on 5 matching bases. The V and J ends lost 1 base and 7 bases respectively, with 18 bases between them. The CDR3 is made up of 15 amino acids. CDR1 is SGHRS, CDR2 YFSETQ, per germline. CDR3 in amino acids: CASSLSQGTVNEQYF. The CDR3 DNA reads TGCGCCAGCAGCTTGAGTCAGGGCACAGTCAATGAGCAGTACTTC.

Details on this clonotype: The CDR3 does not end in the conserved phenylalanine or tryptophan, so this is likely a read error. The rearrangement joins TRBV20-1 to TRBJ2-1, with 8 bases lining up with TRBD2. CDR1 is DFQATT and CDR2 is SNEGSKA in the germline V gene (reference sequence). The CDR3 extends over 14 amino acids. Losses at the gene ends were 6 bases for V and 2 bases for J; bases not matched to a gene: 6. The CDR3 nucleotides read TGCAGTGCCATGGGACTAGTCCCCTACAATGAGCAGTTCGTC. As protein: CSAMGLVPYNEQFV.

This chain joins TRBV6-1 and TRBJ2-3; 7 nucleotides agree with TRBD2. Unmatched junction bases numbered 26, after V lost 6 bases and J lost 2 bases. The CDR3 runs to 21 residues. CDR1 and CDR2 (germline): MNHNS, SASEGT. The CDR3 sequence is CASRRRLAGRRGSTATDTQYF. CDR3 in DNA: TGTGCCAGCAGACGACGACTAGCTGGACGTCGTGGATCGACTGCCACAGATACGCAGTATTTT.

As concerns this clonotype: A much larger clone differs by one base, so this may be a read error. The chain carries TRBV12-3 or TRBV12-4 and TRBJ2-4, with 8 bases matching TRBD1. CDR3 length: 13 residues. V shed 5 bases, J shed 13 bases, and the junction held 10 bases outside the gene matches. This CDR3 reads CASSPDREYVQYF. DNA of the CDR3: TGTGCCAGCAGTCCGGACAGGGAATACGTGCAGTACTTC.

This clonotype was observed a handful of times. The junction differs from germline at one of its ends, possibly a read error. This sequence joins TRBV29-1 and TRBJ1-1; D is unclear. This CDR3 comprises 10 residues. The germline CDR1 and CDR2 sequences are SQVTM and ANQGSEA. The CDR3 DNA is TGCAGCGTTGTAGACACCGAAGCTTTCTTT. Translating gives CSVVDTEAFF.

This clonotype was observed many times. DNA for the CDR3: TGCAGTGCTTCTAGGACTAGAGAGACCCAGTACTTC. Its protein is CSASRTRETQYF. The V and J genes are TRBV20-1 and TRBJ2-5, with TRBD2 matching over 7 bases. CDR3 size: 12 residues. CDR1 is DFQATT, CDR2 SNEGSKA, per germline (reference sequence). V dropped 5 bases and J dropped 4; count of bases not matched to a gene: 4.

A note on this clonotype: A read error is possible here, since a much larger clone lies one base away. V is TRBV18 and J is TRBJ2-5; 8 nucleotides match TRBD1. The length of the CDR3 is 15 residues. Per the germline V gene, CDR1 is KGHSH and CDR2 is LQKENI. The CDR3 reads CASSPGDRMQEAQYF. CDR3 nucleotides: TGTGCCAGCTCACCCGGGGACAGGATGCAAGAGGCCCAGTACTTC.

This clonotype was recorded a few times. The chain combines TRBV6-5 with TRBJ2-3; D may match TRBD1 or TRBD2 (5 bases each). The V end was cut by 4 bases, the J end by 0 bases, with 14 bases between. This CDR3 has 16 amino acids. CDR1 is MNHEY and CDR2 is SVGAGI in the germline V gene. The CDR3 is CASSSPGRVSTDTQYF. The CDR3 nucleotides are TGTGCCAGCAGTTCGCCGGGGCGGGTTAGCACAGATACGCAGTATTTT.

The chain couples TRBV6-6 to TRBJ2-5, with D maybe TRBD1 (5 bases). This CDR3 has 15 amino acids. Between the trimmed V and J ends, which lost 5 bases and 0 bases, there was a span of 13 bases. Per the germline V gene, CDR1 is MNHNY and CDR2 is SVGAGI (reference sequence). CDR3 loop: CASSQGGSYQETQYF. In nucleotides, the CDR3 is TGTGCCAGCAGTCAGGGTGGATCGTACCAAGAGACCCAGTACTTC.

This clonotype was counted a single time. The V gene is TRBV19, the J gene TRBJ2-1; 7 bases align to TRBD1. V was clipped by 6 bases and J by 2 bases; unmatched bases: 4. This CDR3 has 14 amino acids. Germline CDR1 LNHDA, CDR2 SQIVND (reference sequence). For the CDR3, the DNA is TGTGCCAGTAGCCGGGGACAGACCTACAATGAGCAGTTCTTC. The encoded protein is CASSRGQTYNEQFF.

This clonotype has more than one count but fewer than ten. The chain links TRBV28 to TRBJ1-2; no clear D. In germline, CDR1 is MDHEN, CDR2 SYDVKM. This CDR3 region has 16 residues. Trimming cost V 1 base and J 4 bases, with 16 bases left between them. This CDR3 reads CASSLLWTKVGYGYTF. CDR3 in DNA: TGTGCCAGCAGTTTATTGTGGACCAAAGTGGGCTATGGCTACACCTTC.